This T cell receptor (beta chain) is drawn from a study of shared clonotypes between healthy human individuals. Clones were read by immunoSEQ multiplex PCR, and TCRdb kept only the in-frame ones, dropping some. The repertoire consists of some 2,000,000 clones, with 85% to 95% occurring once and the leading ten covering 0.1% to 0.15%. V was clipped by 0 bases and J by 6 bases, with 6 bases between them. Germline V gene sequence: CDR1 LNHDA, CDR2 SQIVND (reference sequence). The CDR3 has 14 residues. For this clone: Other DNA sequences of this sample code for an identical CDR3.

The TCR was taken from a man aged 18 to 29 in good health. V gene TRBV19 combines with J gene TRBJ1-6; tentatively, D is TRBD1 (6 bases). The source material was naive CD4+ T cells sorted from blood. Subset noted: CD45RA+ positively selected. CDR3 sequence (DNA): TGTGCCAGTAGTATAGACAGGGGTAATTCACCCCTCCACTTT. Translated, it gives CASSIDRGNSPLHF. Together with reference TRBV19 and TRBJ1-6, the CDR3 gives the full variable domain: DGGITQSPKYLFRKEGQNVTLSCEQNLNHDAMYWYRQDPGQGLRLIYYSQIVNDFQKGDIAEGYSVSREKKESFPLTVTSAQKNPTAFYLCASSIDRGNSPLHFGNGTRLTVT.